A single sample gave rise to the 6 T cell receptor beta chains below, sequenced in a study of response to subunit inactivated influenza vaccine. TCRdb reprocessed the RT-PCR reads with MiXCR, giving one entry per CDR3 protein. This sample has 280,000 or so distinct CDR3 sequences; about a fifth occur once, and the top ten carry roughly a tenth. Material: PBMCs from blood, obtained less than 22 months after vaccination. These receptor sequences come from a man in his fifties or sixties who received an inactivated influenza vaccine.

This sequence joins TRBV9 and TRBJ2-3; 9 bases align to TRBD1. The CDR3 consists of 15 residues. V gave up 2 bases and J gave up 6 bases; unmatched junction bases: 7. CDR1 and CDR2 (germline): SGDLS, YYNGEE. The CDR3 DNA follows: TGTGCCAGCAGCGTTGGGACAGGGCAGGGGGATACGCAGTATTTT. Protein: CASSVGTGQGDTQYF.

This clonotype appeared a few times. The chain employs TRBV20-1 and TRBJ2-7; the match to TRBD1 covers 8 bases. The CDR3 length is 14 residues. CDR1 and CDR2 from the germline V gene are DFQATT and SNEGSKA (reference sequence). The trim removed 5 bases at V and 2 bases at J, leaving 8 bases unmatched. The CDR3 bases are TGCAGTGCTCACAACTGGGGACAGGCCTACGAGCAGTACTTC. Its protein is CSAHNWGQAYEQYF.

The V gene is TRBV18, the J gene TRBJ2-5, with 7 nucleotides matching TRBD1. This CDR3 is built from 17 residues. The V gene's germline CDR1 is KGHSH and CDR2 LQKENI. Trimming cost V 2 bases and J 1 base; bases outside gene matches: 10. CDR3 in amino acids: CASSPTDRARPQETQYF. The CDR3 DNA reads TGTGCCAGCTCACCAACCGACAGGGCGAGACCCCAAGAGACCCAGTACTTC.

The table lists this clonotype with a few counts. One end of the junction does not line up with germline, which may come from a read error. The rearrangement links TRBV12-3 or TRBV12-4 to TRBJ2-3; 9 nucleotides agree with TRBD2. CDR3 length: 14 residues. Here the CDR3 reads CASRNSGGTYTQYF. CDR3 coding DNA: TGTGCCAGCAGAAATAGCGGGGGCACATATACGCAGTATTTT.

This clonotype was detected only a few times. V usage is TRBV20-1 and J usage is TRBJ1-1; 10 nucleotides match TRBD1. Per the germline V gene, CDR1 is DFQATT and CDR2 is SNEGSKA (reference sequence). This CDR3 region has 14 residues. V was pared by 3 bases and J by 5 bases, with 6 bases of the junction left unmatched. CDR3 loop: CSARTGGARTEAFF. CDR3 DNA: TGCAGTGCTAGGACAGGGGGCGCGAGGACTGAAGCTTTCTTT.

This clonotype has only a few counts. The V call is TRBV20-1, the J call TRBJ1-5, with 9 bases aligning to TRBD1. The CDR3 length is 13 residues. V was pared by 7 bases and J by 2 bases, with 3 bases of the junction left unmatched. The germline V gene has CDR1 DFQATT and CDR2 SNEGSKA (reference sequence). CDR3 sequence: CSVQGAGNQPQHF. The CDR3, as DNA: TGCAGTGTACAGGGGGCGGGCAATCAGCCCCAGCATTTT.